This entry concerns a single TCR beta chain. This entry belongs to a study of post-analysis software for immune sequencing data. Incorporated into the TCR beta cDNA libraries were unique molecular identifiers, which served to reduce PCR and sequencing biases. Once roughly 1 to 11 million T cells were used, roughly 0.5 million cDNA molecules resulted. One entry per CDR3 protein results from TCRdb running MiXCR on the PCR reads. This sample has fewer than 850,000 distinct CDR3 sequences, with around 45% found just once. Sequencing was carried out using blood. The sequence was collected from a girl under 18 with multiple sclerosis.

The DNA for the CDR3 is TGTGCCAGCAGAGCCCCCGGCAGGGACTATGGCTACACCTTC. This gives the protein CASRAPGRDYGYTF. The chain combines TRBV7-2 with TRBJ1-2, with D possibly TRBD1 on 5 matching bases. Germline V gene data show CDR1 as SGHTA and CDR2 as FQGNSA. This CDR3 has 14 amino acids. Trimming stripped 6 bases from V and 3 bases from J, with 14 bases between.